This T cell receptor beta chain was recorded in a study of vaccination and CD4 T cells after COVID-19. This sample's time point: late sampling 161 to 241 days after vaccination in three convalescent patients. Treatment given: roughly 10-day PBMC culture with coronavirus spike peptide pools or control peptides (ViraFEST assay). The V and J ends lost 2 bases and 2 bases respectively, with 5 bases between them. Germline V lookup: CDR1 KGHSH, CDR2 LQKENI. The CDR3 is 13 residues long. Scientists ran DNA taken from cultured CD4+ T cells through the Oncomine TCR Beta short-read assay for sequencing. TCRdb re-called the PCR reads with MiXCR, one entry per CDR3 protein. The table records about 26,000 distinct CDR3 sequences, less than 45% of them present only once. To note about this clonotype: Its antigen is undetermined.

The genes are TRBV18 and TRBJ2-3; D is undetermined. Sequencing was performed on CD4+ T cells from blood, cultured in vitro, taken about 7 months after SARS-CoV-2 vaccination. This TCR was sampled from a human donor who had recovered from COVID-19. DNA of the CDR3: TGTGCCAGCTCACCAGGGGTCACAGATACGCAGTATTTT. Translated: CASSPGVTDTQYF.